The rows below give T cell receptor beta chains drawn from one sample of a study of immune characterization of retroperitoneal liposarcoma. MiXCR, applied by TCRdb to the PCR reads, yields one record per CDR3 protein. The sample contains roughly 4,600 distinct CDR3 sequences, roughly 35% of which appear only once. Sequences were obtained from tumor tissue. The origin of the receptors is a male donor with retroperitoneal liposarcoma. CDR3s include the opening cysteine and the closing phenylalanine or tryptophan.

V gene	CDR3 length	CDR3 protein
TRBV6-1	16	CASSPATGEGEETQFF
TRBV6-1	11	CASGLVYTQYF
TRBV5-8	13	CASSLGEAYEQFF
TRBV7-8	16	CASSFPNSGSGNEQFF
TRBV24-1	17	CATSDPGREVRTGELFF
TRBV6-1	18	CASSLGQGARSGTDTQYF
TRBV28	16	CASSSYRGPSYNEQYF
TRBV7-2	14	CASSLAAGVYEQYF
TRBV11-2	14	CASSLQTSSYEQYF
TRBV6-1	14	CASSIAGGSNEQFF
TRBV7-6	15	CASTPLGAVQETQYF
TRBV6-1	15	CASSEVGPPLFEQFF
TRBV7-7	16	CASSPTVGGLGTEAFF
TRBV6-1	14	CASRPGLMVDTQYF
TRBV6-1	14	CASRRLAAHNEQFF
TRBV2	12	CASTFTTDTQYF
TRBV20-1	18	CSAGKGGLAGERAETQFF
TRBV11-2	15	CASSLLGQGAREQYF
TRBV6-1	17	CASRPVPGVSSYNEQFF
TRBV27	14	CASSHDSSYNEQYF
TRBV6-1	14	CASSDLGGPYEQFF
TRBV7-9	12	CASSHTGSEQYF
TRBV6-6	13	CASSYERETEQFF
TRBV6-1	15	CASRLGGTNTGELFF
TRBV6-1	14	CASSGILNTGELFF
TRBV6-8	15	CASTPKDRNQETQFF
TRBV6-1	13	CASNTGRRYEQYF
TRBV12-3/TRBV12-4	15	CASRAGLAGGNEQFF
TRBV7-6	13	CASSRTNGDIQYF
TRBV5-4	15	CASSQNRGLDEKLFF
TRBV6-1	15	CASRETAGARKTQFF
TRBV5-1	12	CASSFPDYYRFF
TRBV18	16	CASSPLAQDFTYEQYF
TRBV6-1	16	CASSAGRTGDNSPLHF
TRBV6-1	12	CASMFGADTQYF
TRBV6-6	17	CASSYPLAGGGLNEQFF
TRBV4-2	12	CASSQGYNEQFF
TRBV6-6	17	CASSYPGLAGDYNEQYF
TRBV6-1	13	CACLAGGYNEQFF
TRBV7-3	17	CASSLRLAGGSADTQYF
TRBV5-8	14	CASSFLAGEATQYF
TRBV11-2	16	CASSARTLFNTGELFF
TRBV29-1	12	CSAPREGLGYTF
TRBV11-3	14	CASSPRSGANVLTF
TRBV12-3/TRBV12-4	14	CASSLGLAGDEQFF
TRBV12-5	12	CASGFVPGELFF
TRBV3-1	13	CASSPGAYYGYTF
TRBV7-8	14	CASSPGGPTYEQFF
TRBV6-1	15	CASSPGEGVRGTQYF
TRBV6-6	16	CASSYSNTRASDTQYF
TRBV6-1	15	CASSSDQGFHNEQFF
TRBV25-1	19	CASSAGTSGPWVAKNIQYF
TRBV6-1	14	CASTSGTNTGELFF
TRBV6-5	17	CASSYGAGGALQETQYF
TRBV7-2	15	CASSPPTGSKNIQYF
TRBV27	15	CASSPSTRATGELFF
TRBV6-1	15	CASSSPGLANYEQFF
TRBV11-1	14	CASSSRAGGDEQFF
TRBV12-3/TRBV12-4	14	CASSSTRKNTEAFF
TRBV7-8	17	CASSVRAVRELEETQFF